This T cell receptor beta chain derives from a study of CD8+ T cells in alopecia areata. Study results and caveats: Alphabeta T cells residing in normal skin are also sequenced in scalp samples. Relative to normal scalp, lesional scalp, especially alopecia totalis/universalis, showed higher clonality.

Treatment denoted: oral pan-JAK inhibitor, 5-10 mg twice daily. Alopecia areata patients provided lesional scalp punch biopsies and peripheral blood, both collected for the study. A note on this clone: Its antigen is still unknown.

It was cDNA, reverse transcribed from extracted RNA, that served as the sequencing template. Clones were read by immunoSEQ multiplex PCR, and TCRdb kept only the in-frame ones, dropping some. Of 120,000 to 150,000 clones listed, about four fifths were seen once; the top ten hold around 25%. Sequences were derived from CD8+ T cells sorted from blood, sampled at week 4, from a patient treated with tofacitinib. The source is a human donor with alopecia areata.

The CDR3, as DNA: TGTGCCAGCACCTCGGGGGACAGGGGGTTCGATGAGCAGTTCTTC. This sequence encodes CASTSGDRGFDEQFF. J is TRBJ2-1 and V is TRBV27; 11 positions match TRBD1. J gave up 8 bases and V 7 bases, and 10 bases lay outside the gene matches. CDR1 MNHEY and CDR2 SMNVEV come from the germline V gene (reference sequence). This CDR3 region has 15 residues.